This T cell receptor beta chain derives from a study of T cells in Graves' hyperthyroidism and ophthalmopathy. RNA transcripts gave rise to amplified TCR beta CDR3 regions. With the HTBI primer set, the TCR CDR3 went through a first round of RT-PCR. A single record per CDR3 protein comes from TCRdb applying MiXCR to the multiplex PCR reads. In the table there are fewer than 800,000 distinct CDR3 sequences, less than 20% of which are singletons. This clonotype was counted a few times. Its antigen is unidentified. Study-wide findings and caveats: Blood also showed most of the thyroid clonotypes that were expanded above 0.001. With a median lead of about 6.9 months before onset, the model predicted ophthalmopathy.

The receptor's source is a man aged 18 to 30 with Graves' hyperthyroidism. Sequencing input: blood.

The chain's CDR3 is CASSYPGLAGRTGELFF. In DNA form, the CDR3 reads TGTGCCAGCAGTTATCCGGGACTAGCGGGACGCACCGGGGAGCTGTTTTTT. The V and J genes are TRBV28 and TRBJ2-2, with 13 bases fitting TRBD2. There are 17 residues in the CDR3. Germline-derived CDR1 and CDR2 are MDHEN and SYDVKM. V gave up 4 bases and J gave up 4 bases; unmatched junction bases: 6. Complete variable domain (other parts from reference TRBV28 and TRBJ2-2): DVKVTQSSRYLVKRTGEKVFLECVQDMDHENMFWYRQDPGLGLRLIYFSYDVKMKEKGDIPEGYSVSREKKERFSLILESASTNQTSMYLCASSYPGLAGRTGELFFGEGSRLTVL.